Listed below are T cell receptor beta chains from one sample, sequenced in a study of response to subunit inactivated influenza vaccine. One entry per CDR3 protein results from TCRdb running MiXCR on the RT-PCR reads. The sample includes roughly 180,000 distinct CDR3 sequences, approximately 8.7% of them seen just once. Here the sequenced sample was non-naive T cells sorted from PBMCs, taken on the day of vaccination. These receptors were collected from a man over 45 who received an inactivated influenza vaccine. CDR3s include the opening cysteine and the closing phenylalanine or tryptophan. Each record gives: D gene, V gene, J gene, clone size, CDR3 protein, CDR3 DNA. D genes are given only for firm matches. Not every row has a clone size; where given, it reads once, few, many or a size class.

D gene: .
V gene: TRBV20-1
J gene: TRBJ1-5
clone size: .
CDR3 protein: CSASSLNSNQPQHF
CDR3 DNA: TGCAGTGCTAGTTCCTTAAATAGCAATCAGCCCCAGCATTTT

D gene: .
V gene: TRBV18
J gene: TRBJ1-1
clone size: .
CDR3 protein: CASNTGRGTEAFF
CDR3 DNA: TGTGCCAGCAACACAGGGAGGGGGACTGAAGCTTTCTTT

D gene: TRBD1
V gene: TRBV7-9
J gene: TRBJ1-2
clone size: many
CDR3 protein: CASSSSSGQGHYGYTF
CDR3 DNA: TGTGCCAGCAGCTCTTCCTCGGGACAGGGGCACTATGGCTACACCTTC

D gene: .
V gene: TRBV19
J gene: TRBJ1-5
clone size: .
CDR3 protein: CASSMVRGIGNQPQHF
CDR3 DNA: TGTGCCAGTAGTATGGTTCGGGGTATCGGCAATCAGCCCCAGCATTTT

D gene: TRBD1
V gene: TRBV30
J gene: TRBJ1-5
clone size: many
CDR3 protein: CAWEGQGLNQPQHF
CDR3 DNA: TGTGCCTGGGAAGGACAGGGGCTTAATCAGCCCCAGCATTTT

D gene: TRBD2
V gene: TRBV10-1
J gene: TRBJ2-5
clone size: many
CDR3 protein: CASSEASGQETQYF
CDR3 DNA: TGCGCCAGCAGTGAGGCTAGCGGCCAAGAGACCCAGTACTTC

D gene: .
V gene: TRBV20-1
J gene: TRBJ1-2
clone size: .
CDR3 protein: CSASSQGSDYGYTF
CDR3 DNA: TGCAGTGCTAGTAGTCAGGGGTCGGACTATGGCTACACCTTC

D gene: .
V gene: TRBV29-1
J gene: TRBJ1-1
clone size: many
CDR3 protein: CSVEGGWENTEAFF
CDR3 DNA: TGCAGCGTTGAAGGGGGCTGGGAGAACACTGAAGCTTTCTTT

D gene: TRBD2
V gene: TRBV29-1
J gene: TRBJ2-5
clone size: .
CDR3 protein: CSVNSGTHKETQYF
CDR3 DNA: TGCAGCGTTAATAGCGGGACACATAAAGAGACCCAGTACTTC

D gene: TRBD1
V gene: TRBV19
J gene: TRBJ1-5
clone size: few
CDR3 protein: CASSKPPTGTGLNQPQHF
CDR3 DNA: TGTGCCAGTAGTAAACCCCCGACCGGGACAGGGTTGAATCAGCCCCAGCATTTT

D gene: .
V gene: TRBV7-8
J gene: TRBJ2-5
clone size: few
CDR3 protein: CASGGGAEETQYF
CDR3 DNA: TGTGCCAGCGGCGGCGGGGCCGAGGAGACCCAGTACTTC

D gene: .
V gene: TRBV6-5
J gene: TRBJ1-2
clone size: few
CDR3 protein: CASSYLHLGKGYGYTF
CDR3 DNA: TGTGCCAGCAGTTACCTGCATCTAGGGAAGGGTTATGGCTACACCTTC

D gene: TRBD1
V gene: TRBV6-2/TRBV6-3
J gene: TRBJ2-7
clone size: once
CDR3 protein: CASRIGQDSYEQYF
CDR3 DNA: TGTGCCAGCAGGATAGGACAGGACTCCTACGAGCAGTACTTC

D gene: .
V gene: TRBV4-1
J gene: TRBJ1-1
clone size: many
CDR3 protein: CASSQLGQNTEAFF
CDR3 DNA: TGCGCCAGCAGCCAACTAGGTCAGAACACTGAAGCTTTCTTT

D gene: .
V gene: TRBV6-5
J gene: TRBJ1-1
clone size: few
CDR3 protein: CASSYAGNTEAFF
CDR3 DNA: TGTGCCAGCAGTTACGCAGGGAACACTGAAGCTTTCTTT

D gene: TRBD1
V gene: TRBV28
J gene: TRBJ2-1
clone size: few
CDR3 protein: CASNSGTGAYNEQFF
CDR3 DNA: TGTGCCAGCAACTCCGGGACAGGGGCGTACAATGAGCAGTTCTTC

D gene: .
V gene: TRBV7-9
J gene: TRBJ2-7
clone size: few
CDR3 protein: CASSLIRDEQYF
CDR3 DNA: TGTGCCAGCAGCTTAATCCGGGACGAGCAGTACTTC

D gene: TRBD2
V gene: TRBV2
J gene: TRBJ2-1
clone size: many
CDR3 protein: CASSRLAGASYNEQFF
CDR3 DNA: TGTGCCAGCAGTCGACTAGCGGGGGCCTCCTACAATGAGCAGTTCTTC

D gene: TRBD1
V gene: TRBV5-6
J gene: TRBJ1-2
clone size: few
CDR3 protein: CASSLGQGYYGYTF
CDR3 DNA: TGTGCCAGCAGCTTGGGACAGGGATACTATGGCTACACCTTC

D gene: .
V gene: TRBV20-1
J gene: TRBJ2-5
clone size: few
CDR3 protein: CSARRAPETQYF
CDR3 DNA: TGCAGTGCTAGACGGGCCCCAGAGACCCAGTACTTC

D gene: TRBD2
V gene: TRBV7-2
J gene: TRBJ2-7
clone size: few
CDR3 protein: CASSPGTRSYEQYF
CDR3 DNA: TGTGCCAGCAGCCCCGGGACTAGATCATACGAGCAGTACTTC

D gene: .
V gene: TRBV25-1
J gene: TRBJ1-4
clone size: .
CDR3 protein: CASRPWGTNEKLFF
CDR3 DNA: TGTGCCAGCAGGCCCTGGGGAACTAATGAAAAACTGTTTTTT

D gene: .
V gene: TRBV12-3/TRBV12-4
J gene: TRBJ2-5
clone size: few
CDR3 protein: CASRTGYQETQYF
CDR3 DNA: TGTGCCAGCAGGACGGGGTACCAAGAGACCCAGTACTTC

D gene: .
V gene: TRBV6-5
J gene: TRBJ2-7
clone size: .
CDR3 protein: CASSFSRGEQYF
CDR3 DNA: TGTGCCAGCAGTTTTTCTCGCGGCGAGCAGTACTTC

D gene: TRBD1
V gene: TRBV7-8
J gene: TRBJ2-5
clone size: many
CDR3 protein: CASSLGRTGYQETQYF
CDR3 DNA: TGTGCCAGCAGCTTAGGGCGGACAGGTTACCAAGAGACCCAGTACTTC

D gene: .
V gene: TRBV5-5
J gene: TRBJ1-2
clone size: .
CDR3 protein: CASSLRAEGFYGYTF
CDR3 DNA: TGTGCCAGCAGCTTGAGGGCGGAGGGCTTCTATGGCTACACCTTC

D gene: TRBD1
V gene: TRBV11-3
J gene: TRBJ1-1
clone size: few
CDR3 protein: CASSWRQGSLF
CDR3 DNA: TGTGCCAGCAGCTGGCGACAGGGGTCTCTCTTT

D gene: .
V gene: TRBV2
J gene: TRBJ2-5
clone size: few
CDR3 protein: CASRRAEPGRQETQYF
CDR3 DNA: TGTGCCAGCAGAAGAGCGGAGCCAGGTCGGCAAGAGACCCAGTACTTC

D gene: TRBD2
V gene: TRBV7-8
J gene: TRBJ2-1
clone size: .
CDR3 protein: CASSLELAGTRNERQFF
CDR3 DNA: TGTGCCAGCAGCTTAGAGCTAGCGGGGACACGCAATGAGCGGCAGTTCTTC

D gene: TRBD2
V gene: TRBV11-2
J gene: TRBJ2-5
clone size: .
CDR3 protein: CASSLTRGGRETQYF
CDR3 DNA: TGTGCCAGCAGCTTAACCCGGGGGGGTAGGGAGACCCAGTACTTC

D gene: .
V gene: TRBV4-2
J gene: TRBJ2-7
clone size: many
CDR3 protein: CASSQDLPATDEQYF
CDR3 DNA: TGTGCCAGCAGCCAAGATTTGCCGGCGACTGACGAGCAGTACTTC

D gene: .
V gene: TRBV29-1
J gene: TRBJ1-2
clone size: many
CDR3 protein: CSVRQVDGYTF
CDR3 DNA: TGCAGCGTAAGACAGGTCGATGGCTACACCTTC

D gene: .
V gene: TRBV11-3
J gene: TRBJ2-1
clone size: few
CDR3 protein: CASSRVDNEQFF
CDR3 DNA: TGTGCCAGCAGCCGGGTTGACAATGAGCAGTTCTTC